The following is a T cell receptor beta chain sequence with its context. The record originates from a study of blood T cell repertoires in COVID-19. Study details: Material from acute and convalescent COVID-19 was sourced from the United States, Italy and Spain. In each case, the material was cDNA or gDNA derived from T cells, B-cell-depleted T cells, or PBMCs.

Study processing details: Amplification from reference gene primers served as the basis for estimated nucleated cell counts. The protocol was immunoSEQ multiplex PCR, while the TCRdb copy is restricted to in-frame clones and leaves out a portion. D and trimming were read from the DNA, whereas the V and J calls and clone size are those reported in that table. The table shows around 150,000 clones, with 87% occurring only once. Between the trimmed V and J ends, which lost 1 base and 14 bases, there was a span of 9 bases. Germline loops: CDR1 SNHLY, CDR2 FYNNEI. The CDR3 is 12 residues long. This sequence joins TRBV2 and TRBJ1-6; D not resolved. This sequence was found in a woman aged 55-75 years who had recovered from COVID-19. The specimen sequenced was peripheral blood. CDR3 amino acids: CASSEVPLTLHF. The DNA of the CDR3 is TGTGCCAGCAGTGAAGTTCCCCTTACCCTCCACTTT.